This passage covers 8 T cell receptor beta chains from one sample sequenced in a study of vaccination and CD4 T cells after COVID-19 (dated by TCRdb to 2021 to 2024). The intended sense of this specimen's treatment or condition label: approximately nine-day PBMC culture with coronavirus spike peptide pools or control peptides (ViraFEST assay). Library method: PCR. The reads were generated on an Illumina iSeq 100. DNA from cultured CD4+ T cells underwent TCR sequencing with the Oncomine TCR Beta short-read assay at the Johns Hopkins FTIC core. TCRdb applied fastp at Q25 and MiXCR to the public reads, then kept only in-frame beta chains. Rows merge per CDR3 protein into single entries with the most common DNA and genes. This sample holds 7,500 or so distinct CDR3 sequences; around 66% were observed only once. The ten most abundant clones make up approximately 19% of the sample. Their antigens are not known.

Here the sequenced sample was cultured CD4+ T cells from blood, taken after SARS-CoV-2 vaccination. These receptor sequences come from a human donor with COVID-19.

The V gene is TRBV6-5, the J gene TRBJ1-2; D remains unclear. CDR1 is MNHEY, CDR2 SVGAGI, per germline. The CDR3 spans 11 residues. V was pared by 4 bases and J by 9 bases, with 9 bases between. CDR3 protein: CASSFGRRYTF. CDR3 sequence (DNA): TGTGCCAGCAGTTTCGGACGTCGCTACACCTTC.

The chain uses TRBV11-1 and TRBJ1-2; no clear D gene. V was pared by 5 bases and J by 8 bases, with 21 bases between. This CDR3 region has 15 residues. In germline, CDR1 is SGHAT, CDR2 FQDESV (reference sequence). CDR3 loop: CASSPERWAVRGYTF. In nucleotides, the CDR3 is TGTGCCAGCAGCCCAGAGAGGTGGGCGGTAAGAGGCTACACCTTC.

J is TRBJ2-1 and V is TRBV7-2, with D possibly TRBD1 on 6 matching bases. The CDR3 runs 15 residues. V lost 1 base and J 4 bases, leaving 11 bases between the germline ends. Germline CDR1 and CDR2: SGHTA and FQGNSA. The CDR3 sequence is CASSLEVDRYNEQFF. The CDR3 bases are TGTGCCAGCAGCTTAGAAGTGGACAGATACAATGAGCAGTTCTTC.

This clonotype was recorded a few times. The CDR3: CASSPQAGYEQYF. The CDR3 coding sequence is TGTGCCAGCAGCCCCCAAGCGGGGTACGAGCAGTACTTC. The chain combines TRBV7-8 with TRBJ2-7, with 7 bases fitting TRBD2. J was trimmed by 4 bases and V by 5 bases; bases with no gene match: 5. Germline V lookup: CDR1 SGHVS, CDR2 FQNEAQ. The CDR3 has 13 amino acids.

This clonotype was counted a single time. This chain connects TRBV30 to TRBJ1-1; D might be TRBD1 (5 bases). Trimming removed 8 bases from V and 5 bases from J, with 18 bases in between. This CDR3 has 13 residues. Per germline, CDR1 GTSNPN and CDR2 SVGIG (reference sequence). The CDR3 nucleotides read TGTGCCAGCCCCGGTCAGGGACGGACTGAAGCTTTCTTT. Translated: CASPGQGRTEAFF.

The table lists this clonotype with a count of one. The chain couples TRBV2 to TRBJ1-5; a weak D match, TRBD1 (5 bases). Germline V gene lookup returns CDR1 SNHLY and CDR2 FYNNEI. V dropped 8 bases and J dropped 1 base, with 12 bases sitting between them. This CDR3 spans 14 amino acids. The CDR3 DNA is TGTGCCAGCGGCGTGGGGGAAAGCAATCAGCCCCAGCATTTT. Translation: CASGVGESNQPQHF. The whole variable domain, remainder taken from reference TRBV2 and TRBJ1-5, is EPEVTQTPSHQVTQMGQEVILRCVPISNHLYFYWYRQILGQKVEFLVSFYNNEISEKSEIFDDQFSVERPDGSNFTLKIRSTKLEDSAMYFCASGVGESNQPQHFGDGTRLSIL.

The J gene is TRBJ1-6, the V gene TRBV2, with 7 bases lining up with TRBD1. With 4 bases clipped from V and 8 bases from J, the junction kept 2 bases outside the gene matches. The CDR3 is 13 amino acids. The germline V gene has CDR1 SNHLY and CDR2 FYNNEI. The DNA for the CDR3 is TGTGCCAGCAGTGCTGACAGGGATTCACCCCTCCACTTT. This encodes CASSADRDSPLHF. The entire variable domain, with the rest obtained from reference TRBV2 and TRBJ1-6, is as follows: EPEVTQTPSHQVTQMGQEVILRCVPISNHLYFYWYRQILGQKVEFLVSFYNNEISEKSEIFDDQFSVERPDGSNFTLKIRSTKLEDSAMYFCASSADRDSPLHFGNGTRLTVT.

The sample holds a few counts of this clonotype. The V gene is TRBV27, the J gene TRBJ2-4, with unresolved D. With 4 bases removed from V and 6 bases from J, the gap between germline ends came to 1 base. The CDR3 totals 10 residues. CDR1 MNHEY and CDR2 SMNVEV come from the germline V gene (reference sequence). As DNA, the CDR3 is TGTGCCAGCAGTTCAAACATTCAGTACTTC. As protein: CASSSNIQYF.